This T cell receptor beta chain was sequenced in a study of shared clonotypes between healthy human individuals. General observations from the study: Rarefaction revealed incomplete sorted-subset sequencing despite large depth. Represented diversity (both genetic and exposure-history) was limited by the small number of donors. Only blood was sampled, and tissue TCR repertoires likely differ from blood ones. Shared clonotypes across all four donors exceeded non-shared ones in generation probability.

The naive CD8 subset, CD45RO-negative cells positively selected for CCR7, excluded terminally differentiated effector memory CD45RA+ cells. Repertoires were generated with immunoSEQ multiplex PCR, while TCRdb's copy carries only in-frame clones and drops some. The data show 2 million to 2.5 million clones, with about 93% seen just once and over 1.5% held by the top ten. In regard to this clone: What it binds is not known.

Germline assignment: CDR1 SQVTM and CDR2 ANQGSEA. The CDR3 is made up of 15 amino acids. Between the trimmed V and J ends, which lost 6 bases and 0 bases, there was a span of 17 bases. This clonotype was obtained from a man aged 18 to 35 in good health. Some clones in this sample may be carry-over from other donors' samples. Material for sequencing was naive CD8+ T cells from PBMCs. The rearrangement joins TRBV29-1 to TRBJ1-1; D gene ambiguous. This CDR3 is CSVLGSAEMNTEAFF. CDR3 nucleotides: TGCAGCGTCTTGGGAAGTGCGGAGATGAACACTGAAGCTTTCTTT.